What follows are 10 T cell receptor beta chains derived from one specimen sequenced in a study of tumor and adjacent non-tumor tissue in lung cancer. No cell sorting was done before RNA was extracted from the tissue. A modified ARM-PCR protocol with three rounds of nested PCR amplified TCRbeta. Each CDR3 protein gets one entry after TCRdb re-called the multiplex PCR reads with MiXCR. The sample lists around 120,000 distinct CDR3 sequences, 66% occurring once. Sequences were obtained from lung tumor tissue. Every receptor here comes from a man aged 25 to 40 with non-small cell lung cancer.

As to this clonotype: Possible read error: a much larger clone is one base away. The V and J genes are TRBV20-1 and TRBJ1-1; 9 bases line up with TRBD1. V lost 0 bases, J lost 12 bases, and 8 bases stayed unmatched. The CDR3 is 13 amino acids. Germline V lookup: CDR1 DFQATT, CDR2 SNEGSKA (reference sequence). In DNA, the CDR3 is TGCAGTGCTAGAGACCCCGGGACAGGGATATCTTTCTTT. This sequence encodes CSARDPGTGISFF.

This clonotype was seen at least ten times. This chain joins TRBV6-6 and TRBJ1-1, with D hard to call. Germline V lookup: CDR1 MNHNY, CDR2 SVGAGI (reference sequence). Trimming stripped 4 bases from V and 1 base from J, with 10 bases between. The CDR3 totals 14 residues. CDR3 in DNA: TGTGCCAGCAGTTCGATTACAAGGAACACTGAAGCTTTCTTT. This gives the protein CASSSITRNTEAFF.

On this clonotype: A much larger clone is a single base away; this may be a read error. This sequence joins TRBV10-3 and TRBJ2-7; possibly TRBD2 for D (7 bases). The CDR3 sequence is 12 residues long. V was cut by 11 bases and J by 3 bases, with 14 bases left in between. In germline, CDR1 is ENHRY, CDR2 SYGVKD. The CDR3 sequence is CALGGRFYEQYF. CDR3 bases: TGTGCCTTGGGGGGGCGTTTCTACGAGCAGTACTTC.

Notes on this clonotype: A much larger clone lies a single base off, so this may be a read error. The genes are TRBV29-1 and TRBJ2-7; 8 bases map to TRBD2. Germline values: CDR1 SQVTM, CDR2 ANQGSEA. The CDR3 length is 13 residues. This CDR3 reads CSYVSGTTYEQCF. The CDR3 bases are TGCAGCTACGTTAGCGGGACAACCTACGAGCAGTGCTTC.

To note about this clonotype: Sequence at one end of the junction differs from germline and may be a read error. The genes are TRBV20-1 and TRBJ2-1; 14 nucleotides align to TRBD2. The CDR3 is made up of 16 amino acids. Germline V gene data show CDR1 as DFQATT and CDR2 as SNEGSKA (reference sequence). CDR3 in amino acids: CIARDRWTSGGNEQFF. In DNA, the CDR3 is TGCATTGCTAGAGACCGATGGACTAGCGGGGGGAATGAGCAGTTCTTC.

The chain carries TRBV5-4 and TRBJ2-5, with D tentatively TRBD1 (6 bases). This CDR3 is built from 15 residues. CDR1 and CDR2 from the germline V gene are SGHNT and YYREEE (reference sequence). V lost 0 bases and J 4 bases, leaving 13 bases between the germline ends. CDR3 DNA: TGTGCCAGCAGCTTGGATGTTAGGGGGAGAGAGACCCAGTACTTC. It encodes CASSLDVRGRETQYF. The full variable domain, completed using reference TRBV5-4 and TRBJ2-5, is ETGVTQSPTHLIKTRGQQVTLRCSSQSGHNTVSWYQQALGQGPQFIFQYYREEENGRGNFPPRFSGLQFPNYSSELNVNALELDDSALYLCASSLDVRGRETQYFGPGTRLLVL.

The chain combines TRBV5-5 with TRBJ1-2; D unclear. V lost 7 bases and J 3 bases, leaving 16 bases between the germline ends. Germline CDR1 is SGHKS and CDR2 is YYEKEE (reference sequence). This CDR3 spans 14 amino acids. The CDR3 region has the DNA TGTGCCAGCTACTCGGACCCGGCGGACTATGGCTACACCTTC. Its protein is CASYSDPADYGYTF.

There are many counts of this clonotype. This rearrangement joins TRBV6-5 to TRBJ2-1; TRBD2 aligns across 9 bases. The V and J ends lost 6 bases and 10 bases, in that order; junction bases with no gene match: 10. Germline CDR1 is MNHEY and CDR2 is SVGAGI. This CDR3 spans 14 amino acids. The CDR3 here is CASRPHSGSGEQFF. The CDR3 DNA reads TGTGCCAGCAGGCCCCATAGCGGGAGCGGGGAGCAGTTCTTC.

This clonotype has just a few counts. The rearrangement joins TRBV21-1 to TRBJ2-1; the table's D call, TRBD2, has no DNA check behind it. TRBV21-1 is a listed pseudogene. This CDR3 region has 19 residues. CDR3 sequence: CASSKGELTSFVPYNEQFF. CDR3 bases: TGTGCCAGCAGCAAAGGGGAACTTACTAGCTTCGTACCCTACAATGAGCAGTTCTTC.

The genes are TRBV30 and TRBJ2-5; tentative D call: TRBD1 (6 bases). V was trimmed by 2 bases and J by 0 bases, leaving 13 bases between them. Germline V gives CDR1 GTSNPN, CDR2 SVGIG (reference sequence). The CDR3 contains 15 residues. CDR3 in amino acids: CAWSLFWTDQETQYF. CDR3 bases: TGTGCCTGGAGTCTTTTTTGGACAGACCAAGAGACCCAGTACTTC. Filled out from reference TRBV30 and TRBJ2-5, the complete variable domain reads SQTIHQWPATLVQPVGSPLSLECTVEGTSNPNLYWYRQAAGRGLQLLFYSVGIGQISSEVPQNLSASRPQDRQFILSSKKLLLSDSGFYLCAWSLFWTDQETQYFGPGTRLLVL.